The entry below gives a single T cell receptor (beta chain) sequence along with its context. This clonotype appeared many times. Its antigen has not been determined. Base-call qualities are not available, and no considerably larger clone is one nucleotide away. The V end gives up 6 bases and the J end 3 bases, leaving 10 bases in the junction not matched to a gene. From a lookup of the germline V gene (reference sequence), CDR1 and CDR2 are DFQATT and SNEGSKA. The CDR3 holds 15 amino acids from the cysteine to the phenylalanine. The read is trimmed to its CDR3 DNA, 45 bases read in frame from base 1. This entry is derived from a study of CD8 T cells in ankylosing spondylitis (dated by TCRdb to about 2017). Broadly, across the study: The study set out to find disease-linked TCR variants by profiling T cell receptor beta repertoires in ankylosing spondylitis patients and healthy donors. In total, the full study cohort was made up of about 110 healthy donors and about two dozen ankylosing spondylitis patients. Peripheral blood was sampled, and synovial fluid was also collected from ankylosing spondylitis patients. Results the study describes overall, beyond this receptor: Some of the motif variants had been reported before in the synovial fluid and blood of reactive arthritis patients, a finding that suggests common disease-initiation mechanisms. A TCR beta motif of about 8 highly homologous amino acid variants appeared characteristic of blood from ankylosing spondylitis patients. A CD8+ phenotype was shown by the disease-linked clones, which were found at relatively low frequencies in peripheral blood. The disease-linked clones were reported as significantly enriched in matched synovial fluid samples from ankylosing spondylitis patients.

The sample was run on an Illumina HiSeq 2500. Quantitative 5'-RACE with molecular barcodes was the method used to prepare the TCR beta libraries. In the paper's pipeline: To identify disease-linked TCR variants, a new computational method was used, one built on a probabilistic model of VDJ rearrangement. Clones were called with MiXCR by TCRdb after fastp trimmed the public reads at Q25, and only in-frame beta chains were retained. A single entry per CDR3 protein holds the most common genes and DNA from its merged rows. The V and J calls, along with clone size, are taken from TCRdb and not from the paper's own processing. The sample data list about 220,000 distinct CDR3 sequences, and 6% to 8.5% of these were observed just once. The leading ten clones occupy approximately 15% of the sample.

The sequence is built from TRBV20-1 and TRBJ2-2; TRBD1 fits 7 bases in the junction. This clonotype originated in a male donor with ankylosing spondylitis. The source material was blood, either unsorted or a sorted T cell fraction (not recorded which). The bases are TGCAGTGCAGAAACCCGGGACAGTTACACCGGGGAGCTGTTTTTT. Translated, it gives CSAETRDSYTGELFF.